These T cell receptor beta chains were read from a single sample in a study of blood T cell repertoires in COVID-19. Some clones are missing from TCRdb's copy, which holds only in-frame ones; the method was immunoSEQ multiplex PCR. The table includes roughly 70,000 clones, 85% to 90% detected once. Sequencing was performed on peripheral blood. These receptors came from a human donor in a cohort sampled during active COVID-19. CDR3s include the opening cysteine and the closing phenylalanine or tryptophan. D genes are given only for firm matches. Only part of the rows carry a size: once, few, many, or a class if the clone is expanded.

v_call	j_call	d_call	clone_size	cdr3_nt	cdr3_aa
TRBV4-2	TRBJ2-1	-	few	TGTGCCAGCAGCCAACCCGCGGGGGCATCTAGAGGTGAGCAGTTCTTC	CASSQPAGASRGEQFF
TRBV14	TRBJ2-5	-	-	TGTGCCAGCAGCCAAGATCGGTCGTACCAAGAGACCCAGTACTTC	CASSQDRSYQETQYF
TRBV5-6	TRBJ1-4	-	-	TGTGCCAGCAGCATACAGTTACAGGGTCTGAATGAAAAACTGTTTTTT	CASSIQLQGLNEKLFF
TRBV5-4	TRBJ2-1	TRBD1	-	TGTGCCAGCAGCTTCTCCTTGACAGGGCTCTCGTTCACGTCCTACAATGAGCAGTTCTTC	CASSFSLTGLSFTSYNEQFF
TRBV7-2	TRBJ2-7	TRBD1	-	TGTGCCAGCAGCTTCGGGACAGGACGCTACGAGCAGTACTTC	CASSFGTGRYEQYF
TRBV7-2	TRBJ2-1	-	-	TGTGCCAGCAGCTTAGCGGGAGGCCCGCAGTATGAGCAGTTCTTC	CASSLAGGPQYEQFF
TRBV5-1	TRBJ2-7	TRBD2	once	TGCGCCAGCAGCCTGCGGGAGGGTTACGAGCAGTACTTC	CASSLREGYEQYF
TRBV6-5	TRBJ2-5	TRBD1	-	TGTGCCAGCTCCTGGGACAGGGAGACCCAGTACTTC	CASSWDRETQYF
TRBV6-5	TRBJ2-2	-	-	TGTGCCAGCAGTTCTTTGGGACTTGCGAACACCGGGGAGCTGTTTTTT	CASSSLGLANTGELFF
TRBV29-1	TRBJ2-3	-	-	TGCAGCGTTGAAGGAAACCTCCAGGGCAGCACAGATACGCAGTATTTT	CSVEGNLQGSTDTQYF
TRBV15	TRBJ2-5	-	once	TGTGCCACCAGCAGAACTACACGGGTGGAGACCCAGTACTTC	CATSRTTRVETQYF
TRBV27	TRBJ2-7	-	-	TGTGCCAGCACATGGGGCAGTCAGCTGTACTTC	CASTWGSQLYF
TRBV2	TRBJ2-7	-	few	TGTGCCAGCAGTTGGACTCGCGAGCAGTACTTC	CASSWTREQYF
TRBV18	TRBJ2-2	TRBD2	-	TGTGCCAGCTCCTCCGGGACTAGCGGGAGTAGCACCGGGGAGCTGTTTTTT	CASSSGTSGSSTGELFF
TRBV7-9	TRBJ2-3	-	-	TGTGCCAGCAGCTTAGGTCTTAACACAGATACGCAGTATTTT	CASSLGLNTDTQYF
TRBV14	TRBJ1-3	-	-	TGTGCCAGCAGCCAGGGCCGGGCCCCGGGGGAGGATACCATATATTTT	CASSQGRAPGEDTIYF
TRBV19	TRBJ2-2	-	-	TGTGCCAGTAAATCAAGCCCGGTAGCGAACACCGGGGAGCTGTTTTTT	CASKSSPVANTGELFF
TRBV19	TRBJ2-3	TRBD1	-	TGTGCCAGTAGTATGACCTCGGACAGGGGCACAGATACGCAGTATTTT	CASSMTSDRGTDTQYF
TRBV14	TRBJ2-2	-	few	TGTGCCAGCAGCCTCGGGACAACAGAGCTGTTTTTT	CASSLGTTELFF
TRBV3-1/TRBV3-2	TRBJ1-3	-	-	TGTGCCAGCAGCCAAGCGAGTTGGGGGCTTACCGGAAACACCATATATTTT	CASSQASWGLTGNTIYF
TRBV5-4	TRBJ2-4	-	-	TGTGCCAGCAGCCCCGGACTGGGCAACATTCAGTACTTC	CASSPGLGNIQYF
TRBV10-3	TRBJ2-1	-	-	TGTGCCATCAGTGAGGTAAATGAGCAGTTCTTC	CAISEVNEQFF
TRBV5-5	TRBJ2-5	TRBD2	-	TGTGCCAGCAGCTTGTTACTAGCGGGCCTACAAGAGACCCAGTACTTC	CASSLLLAGLQETQYF
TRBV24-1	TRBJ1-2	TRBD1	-	TGTGCCACCAGTGATGCGGACAGGGACTATGGCTACACCTTC	CATSDADRDYGYTF
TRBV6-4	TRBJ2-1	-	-	TGTGCCAGCGGGGAACTGGAGGGTGAGCAGTTCTTC	CASGELEGEQFF
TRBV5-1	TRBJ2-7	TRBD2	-	TGCGCCAGCAGCTTGGGCGGGAGTCCGGGCTACGAGCAGTACTTC	CASSLGGSPGYEQYF
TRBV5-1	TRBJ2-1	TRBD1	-	TGCGCCAGCAGCCTCGGACAGGGCCAGAATGAGCAGTTCTTC	CASSLGQGQNEQFF
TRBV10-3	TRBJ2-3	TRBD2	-	TGTGCCATCAGGGGGACTAGCGGGAGCGGAGGGACAGATACGCAGTATTTT	CAIRGTSGSGGTDTQYF
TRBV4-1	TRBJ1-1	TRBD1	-	TGCGCCAGCAGCCAACCTGACAGGGCTGCTTTCTTT	CASSQPDRAAFF
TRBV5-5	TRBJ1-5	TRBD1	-	TGTGCCAGCAGCGCCCGGACAGGGATGATGAATCAGCCCCAGCATTTT	CASSARTGMMNQPQHF
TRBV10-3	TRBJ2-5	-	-	TGTGCCATCAGTGAGTCGCGGCAGGGCCAAGAGACCCAGTACTTC	CAISESRQGQETQYF
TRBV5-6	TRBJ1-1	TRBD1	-	TGTGCCAGCAGCTGGACAGGGGGCACTGAAGCTTTCTTT	CASSWTGGTEAFF
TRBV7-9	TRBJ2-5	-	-	TGTGCCAGCAGCCAACAGGGAGAGACCCAGTACTTC	CASSQQGETQYF
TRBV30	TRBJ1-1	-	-	TGTGCCTGGAGTGTTGGCCTCGGACAGAAGAACACTGAAGCTTTCTTT	CAWSVGLGQKNTEAFF
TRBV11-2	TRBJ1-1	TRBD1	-	TGTGCCAGCAGCTCTCCCGGGACAGTGAACACTGAAGCTTTCTTT	CASSSPGTVNTEAFF
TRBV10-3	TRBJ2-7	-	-	TGTGCCATTTCCCGAACGGGAGCTGGGGATGAGCAGTACTTC	CAISRTGAGDEQYF
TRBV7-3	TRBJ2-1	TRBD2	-	TGTGCCAGCAGCTTTAGCGGGGGTGAGCAGTTCTTC	CASSFSGGEQFF
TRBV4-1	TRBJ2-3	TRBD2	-	TGCGCCAGCAGCCCGGGACTAGCGGGCCCCACAGATACGCAGTATTTT	CASSPGLAGPTDTQYF
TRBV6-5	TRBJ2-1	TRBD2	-	TGTGCCAGCAGCCGTAGCGGGAGCTCTGGGAATGAGCAGTTCTTC	CASSRSGSSGNEQFF
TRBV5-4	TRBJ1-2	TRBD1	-	TGTGCCAGCAGCCAGGGACAGGGGGGTTATGGCTACACCTTC	CASSQGQGGYGYTF